This passage covers 31 T cell receptor beta chains from one sample sequenced in a study of blood T cell repertoires in COVID-19. Here immunoSEQ multiplex PCR was the method, and the copy in TCRdb shows in-frame clones only, minus some. The table has over 150,000 clones, 86% seen once; the top ten hold about 20%. The specimen was peripheral blood. The receptors stem from a man in his 70s with active or convalescent COVID-19.

The V gene is TRBV29-1, the J gene TRBJ1-2; 10 bases are shared with TRBD1. CDR1 and CDR2 from the germline V gene are SQVTM and ANQGSEA. With V trimmed by 4 bases and J by 4 bases, 15 bases remained unmatched. This CDR3 region has 17 residues. CDR3 in DNA: TGCAGCGTTGGAGGAAGGGACAGGGGCCCGGGGGCCTATGGCTACACCTTC. It translates to CSVGGRDRGPGAYGYTF.

This sequence joins TRBV7-2 and TRBJ1-5; TRBD1 is a possible D gene (6 bases). The V gene lost 0 bases and the J gene lost 6 bases, with 9 bases spanning the gap. The CDR3 consists of 14 residues. From germline, CDR1 is SGHTA and CDR2 FQGNSA. The CDR3 is CASSLAGAGQPQHF. The CDR3 DNA is TGTGCCAGCAGCTTAGCGGGGGCGGGTCAGCCCCAGCATTTT.

J is TRBJ1-5 and V is TRBV19; 9 bases agree with TRBD1. The germline CDR1 and CDR2 sequences are LNHDA and SQIVND (reference sequence). After removal of 4 bases from V and 2 bases from J, the junction contained 6 bases not matched to a gene. The CDR3 totals 16 residues. The CDR3 nucleotides read TGTGCCAGTAGTACCAACAGGGGGCGAGGCAATCAGCCCCAGCATTTT. Protein product: CASSTNRGRGNQPQHF.

As for this clone: This CDR3 is also generated by other DNA sequences in the sample. The V call is TRBV4-3, the J call TRBJ1-2, with 8 bases identical to TRBD1. Germline-derived CDR1 and CDR2 are LGHNA and YSLEER. V lost 4 bases to trimming and J lost 4 bases; unmatched junction nucleotides: 8. The CDR3 has 15 amino acids. The CDR3 protein is CASSRQPGQAYGYTF. The CDR3 coding sequence is TGCGCCAGCAGCCGCCAACCGGGACAGGCCTATGGCTACACCTTC.

The count of this clone is one. This chain uses TRBV11-2 with TRBJ1-1; TRBD1 agrees at 7 bases. Per the germline V gene, CDR1 is SGHAT and CDR2 is FQNNGV. The CDR3 has 15 residues. The trim removed 5 bases at V and 0 bases at J, leaving 6 bases unmatched. The CDR3 is CASSASGTVNTEAFF. The DNA of the CDR3 is TGTGCCAGCAGCGCCTCCGGGACAGTGAACACTGAAGCTTTCTTT.

V is TRBV7-2 and J is TRBJ1-2; possibly TRBD1 for D (6 bases). V lost 5 bases and J lost 4, with 20 bases in between. Germline loops: CDR1 SGHTA, CDR2 FQGNSA. The CDR3 is 16 amino acids. The CDR3: CASSPVGRRGGYGYTF. In nucleotides, the CDR3 is TGTGCCAGCAGCCCAGTGGGGCGCAGAGGGGGCTATGGCTACACCTTC.

The rearrangement joins TRBV28 to TRBJ1-6, with a weak D call TRBD1 (6 bases). Between the trimmed V and J ends, which lost 4 bases and 6 bases, there was a span of 10 bases. The V gene's germline CDR1 is MDHEN and CDR2 SYDVKM. The CDR3 covers 14 residues. This chain's CDR3 is CASSSPGVNSPLHF. The CDR3 nucleotides read TGTGCCAGCAGTTCTCCAGGGGTTAATTCACCCCTCCACTTT.

The chain joins TRBV5-1 to TRBJ1-1; D remains unclear. Germline V gives CDR1 SGHRS, CDR2 YFSETQ. Trimming left V 0 bases short and J 2 bases short, with 8 bases between. CDR3 size: 14 residues. The CDR3 bases are TGCGCCAGCAGCTTGGCTCCACAAAACACTGAAGCTTTCTTT. Translated, it gives CASSLAPQNTEAFF.

The chain is built from TRBV28 and TRBJ2-7; 10 bases line up with TRBD1. The germline CDR1 and CDR2 sequences are MDHEN and SYDVKM. The CDR3 consists of 15 residues. The trim removed 4 bases at V and 3 bases at J, leaving 6 bases unmatched. CDR3 nucleotide sequence: TGTGCCAGCAGTTACATCCGGGACAGGGGCTACGAGCAGTACTTC. It yields the protein CASSYIRDRGYEQYF.

This clone has only a few counts. The J gene is TRBJ1-6, the V gene TRBV6-5; TRBD1 might be the D (5 bases). Trimming stripped 2 bases from V and 8 bases from J, with 13 bases between. Germline V gene data show CDR1 as MNHEY and CDR2 as SVGAGI. This CDR3 region has 15 residues. The CDR3 nucleotides read TGTGCCAGCAGTTACGGAGCGACAGTATATTCACCCCTCCACTTT. Protein: CASSYGATVYSPLHF.

This chain links TRBV12-3 or TRBV12-4 with TRBJ1-2, with a weak D call TRBD1 (6 bases). V was trimmed by 5 bases and J by 7 bases, leaving 11 bases between them. The CDR3 runs 12 residues. This CDR3 reads CASSGQFGGYTF. For the CDR3, the DNA is TGTGCCAGCAGTGGACAGTTTGGTGGCTACACCTTC.

This chain links TRBV28 with TRBJ1-6; D gene uncertain. This CDR3 has 15 residues. Germline V CDR1 and CDR2: MDHEN, SYDVKM. Trimming removed 5 bases at V and 8 bases at J, with 16 bases between. The CDR3: CASSPPGGRDSPLHF. CDR3 coding DNA: TGTGCCAGCAGTCCCCCGGGAGGGAGGGATTCACCCCTCCACTTT.

This clone was recorded once. V gene TRBV5-1 combines with J gene TRBJ2-5; 9 bases match TRBD1. This CDR3 is 15 amino acids long. Trimming at V came to 1 base and at J to 2 bases, leaving 3 bases not matched to a gene. Germline lookup yields CDR1 SGHRS and CDR2 YFSETQ. CDR3 in DNA: TGCGCCAGCAGCTTGAGGACAGGGGAACAAGAGACCCAGTACTTC. Its translation: CASSLRTGEQETQYF.

This clone was seen once. The rearrangement links TRBV6-5 to TRBJ1-5; TRBD1 aligns across 9 bases. In germline, CDR1 is MNHEY, CDR2 SVGAGI. Unmatched junction bases numbered 10, after V lost 6 bases and J lost 7 bases. The CDR3 runs to 15 residues. CDR3 bases: TGTGCCAGCAGGGACGACAGGGGGACGTCGCAGCCCCAGCATTTT. It codes for CASRDDRGTSQPQHF.

This chain joins TRBV11-2 and TRBJ1-2; D is uncertain. The CDR3 loop spans 14 amino acids. The germline CDR1 and CDR2 sequences are SGHAT and FQNNGV. V was shortened by 2 bases and J by 5 bases, with 12 bases between the two germline ends. The CDR3 region has the DNA TGTGCCAGCAGCTTAATCCAGGTATGGTATGGCTACACCTTC. Translation gives CASSLIQVWYGYTF.

V is TRBV7-3 and J is TRBJ2-3; 8 bases are a match to TRBD2. The trim removed 2 bases at V and 2 bases at J, leaving 3 bases unmatched. Germline CDR1 and CDR2: SGHTA and FQGTGA. The CDR3 is made up of 15 amino acids. The CDR3 reads CASSLLAGITDTQYF. The CDR3 nucleotides are TGTGCCAGCAGCTTACTAGCGGGTATCACAGATACGCAGTATTTT.

V and J are TRBV7-9 and TRBJ2-2, with 8 bases aligning to TRBD2. Germline assignment: CDR1 SEHNR and CDR2 FQNEAQ (reference sequence). The CDR3 totals 14 residues. The V segment lost 6 bases and the J segment 5 bases; nucleotides outside the gene matches: 5. The CDR3 spells CASRETSETGELFF. The CDR3 DNA reads as TGTGCCAGCAGAGAGACTAGCGAGACCGGGGAGCTGTTTTTT. Based on the CDR3 plus reference TRBV7-9 and TRBJ2-2, the full variable domain is DTGVSQNPRHKITKRGQNVTFRCDPISEHNRLYWYRQTLGQGPEFLTYFQNEAQLEKSRLLSDRFSAERPKGSFSTLEIQRTEQGDSAMYLCASRETSETGELFFGEGSRLTVL.

The J gene is TRBJ2-2, the V gene TRBV5-6; possibly TRBD1 for D (6 bases). This CDR3 is built from 15 residues. Trimming left V 4 bases short and J 5 bases short, with 15 bases between. Germline V gene sequence: CDR1 SGHDT, CDR2 YYEEEE. Written as DNA, the CDR3 is TGTGCCAGCAGCCCCAGGGGATGGTATACCGGGGAGCTGTTTTTT. Amino acids: CASSPRGWYTGELFF.

The V call is TRBV30, the J call TRBJ2-5; maybe TRBD2 (6 bases). There are 13 residues in the CDR3. V was clipped by 3 bases and J by 0 bases, with 8 bases between them. CDR1 and CDR2 (germline): GTSNPN, SVGIG (reference sequence). DNA of the CDR3: TGTGCCTGGAGGCGGGACCACCAAGAGACCCAGTACTTC. Its protein product is CAWRRDHQETQYF.

J is TRBJ2-1 and V is TRBV7-3, with a tentative D call TRBD2 (6 bases). Deletions cut 5 bases from V and 1 base from J, with 24 bases between. CDR1 is SGHTA and CDR2 is FQGTGA in the germline V gene. The CDR3 is made up of 19 amino acids. CDR3 sequence: CASSPVGRESSGSYNEQFF. The CDR3 nucleotides read TGTGCCAGCAGCCCGGTTGGACGGGAGAGTTCGGGATCCTACAATGAGCAGTTCTTC. Together with reference TRBV7-3 and TRBJ2-1, the CDR3 gives the full variable domain: GAGVSQTPSNKVTEKGKYVELRCDPISGHTALYWYRQSLGQGPEFLIYFQGTGAADDSGLPNDRFFAVRPEGSVSTLKIQRTERGDSAVYLCASSPVGRESSGSYNEQFFGPGTRLTVL.

The chain carries TRBV24-1 and TRBJ1-1; no firm D call. Looked up from germline, CDR1 is KGHDR and CDR2 is SFDVKD. Trimming took 9 bases from V and 4 from J, leaving 14 bases between them. The CDR3 has 13 residues. Here the CDR3 reads CATSASISTEAFF. DNA of the CDR3: TGTGCCACCTCCGCTAGTATTAGCACTGAAGCTTTCTTT.

The rearrangement joins TRBV19 to TRBJ2-7, with D possibly being TRBD1 (6 bases). V was shortened by 6 bases and J by 2 bases, with 17 bases between the two germline ends. CDR1 is LNHDA and CDR2 is SQIVND in the germline V gene (reference sequence). CDR3 size: 15 residues. The DNA for the CDR3 is TGTGCCAGTAGCAGTCGCCGGGACACTACCTACGAGCAGTACTTC. Its translation is CASSSRRDTTYEQYF.

This clone was counted a few times. The chain joins TRBV25-1 to TRBJ1-1, with D perhaps matching TRBD1 (6 bases). The CDR3 runs 14 residues. Trimming stripped 6 bases from V and 0 bases from J, with 11 bases between. CDR1 and CDR2 (germline): MGHDK, SYGVNS. CDR3 coding DNA: TGTGCCAGCAGCTGGACAGCTATGAACACTGAAGCTTTCTTT. Encoded protein: CASSWTAMNTEAFF.

This clone was detected only a few times. The chain recombines TRBV7-8 with TRBJ2-7; TRBD2 might be the D (6 bases). Germline V gene lookup returns CDR1 SGHVS and CDR2 FQNEAQ. The CDR3 has 15 residues. Trimming pared 5 bases from V and 1 base from J, leaving 15 bases between. The CDR3 DNA reads as TGTGCCAGCAGCCCCCTAACGGGGGTATCCTACGAGCAGTACTTC. The encoded protein is CASSPLTGVSYEQYF.

V and J are TRBV11-2 and TRBJ1-5; D remains unclear. The V end lost 3 bases, the J end lost 4 bases, and 7 bases lay between the germline ends. CDR1 is SGHAT, CDR2 FQNNGV, per germline. CDR3 length: 13 residues. The CDR3, as DNA: TGTGCCAGCAGCTTTACGGTGAATCAGCCCCAGCATTTT. It specifies CASSFTVNQPQHF.

The rearrangement links TRBV9 to TRBJ2-3; D is perhaps TRBD1 (6 bases). The CDR3 is 17 residues long. Deletions cut 0 bases from V and 4 bases from J, with 18 bases between. The V gene's germline CDR1 is SGDLS and CDR2 YYNGEE. CDR3 loop: CASSVGQGPRRPDTQYF. CDR3 DNA sequence: TGTGCCAGCAGCGTAGGCCAGGGGCCTCGTCGACCAGATACGCAGTATTTT.

CDR3 in amino acids: CASIGQVLNTGELFF. The DNA for the CDR3 is TGTGCCAGCATAGGACAGGTATTGAACACCGGGGAGCTGTTTTTT. V and J are TRBV2 and TRBJ2-2; 7 bases align to TRBD1. Trimming cost V 7 bases and J 1 base; bases outside gene matches: 6. The CDR3 loop spans 15 amino acids. Germline V gene data show CDR1 as SNHLY and CDR2 as FYNNEI.

The chain employs TRBV7-2 and TRBJ1-2; D is unclear. Trimming took off 1 base at V and 8 bases at J, with 11 bases between the two ends. CDR3 length: 13 residues. Germline CDR1 and CDR2: SGHTA and FQGNSA. In nucleotides, the CDR3 is TGTGCCAGCAGCTTAGGGTCTACGCCCGGCTACACCTTC. This sequence encodes CASSLGSTPGYTF.

This sequence joins TRBV19 and TRBJ1-1, with 7 nucleotides matching TRBD1. After removal of 2 bases from V and 7 bases from J, the junction contained 10 bases not matched to a gene. The germline V gene has CDR1 LNHDA and CDR2 SQIVND (reference sequence). The CDR3 length is 15 residues. CDR3 region: CASSILKEGANEAFF. CDR3 in DNA: TGTGCCAGTAGTATACTTAAGGAGGGGGCGAATGAAGCTTTCTTT. The variable domain in full, completed from reference TRBV19 and TRBJ1-1, reads DGGITQSPKYLFRKEGQNVTLSCEQNLNHDAMYWYRQDPGQGLRLIYYSQIVNDFQKGDIAEGYSVSREKKESFPLTVTSAQKNPTAFYLCASSILKEGANEAFFGQGTRLTVV.

The rearrangement joins TRBV7-9 to TRBJ2-3; TRBD2 matches at 11 bases. The germline CDR1 and CDR2 sequences are SEHNR and FQNEAQ (reference sequence). This CDR3 is 16 amino acids long. J gave up 2 bases and V 5 bases, and 6 bases lay outside the gene matches. This CDR3 is CASSPGTSGFTDTQYF. The CDR3 DNA sequence: TGTGCCAGCAGCCCAGGGACTAGCGGCTTCACAGATACGCAGTATTTT.

This chain joins TRBV5-1 and TRBJ2-2; TRBD1 agrees at 12 bases. V was clipped by 2 bases and J by 6 bases; unmatched bases: 2. Germline CDR1 SGHRS, CDR2 YFSETQ. This CDR3 has 15 amino acids. CDR3 loop: CASSLGTGGPGELFF. CDR3 bases: TGCGCCAGCAGCTTAGGGACAGGGGGCCCCGGGGAGCTGTTTTTT.